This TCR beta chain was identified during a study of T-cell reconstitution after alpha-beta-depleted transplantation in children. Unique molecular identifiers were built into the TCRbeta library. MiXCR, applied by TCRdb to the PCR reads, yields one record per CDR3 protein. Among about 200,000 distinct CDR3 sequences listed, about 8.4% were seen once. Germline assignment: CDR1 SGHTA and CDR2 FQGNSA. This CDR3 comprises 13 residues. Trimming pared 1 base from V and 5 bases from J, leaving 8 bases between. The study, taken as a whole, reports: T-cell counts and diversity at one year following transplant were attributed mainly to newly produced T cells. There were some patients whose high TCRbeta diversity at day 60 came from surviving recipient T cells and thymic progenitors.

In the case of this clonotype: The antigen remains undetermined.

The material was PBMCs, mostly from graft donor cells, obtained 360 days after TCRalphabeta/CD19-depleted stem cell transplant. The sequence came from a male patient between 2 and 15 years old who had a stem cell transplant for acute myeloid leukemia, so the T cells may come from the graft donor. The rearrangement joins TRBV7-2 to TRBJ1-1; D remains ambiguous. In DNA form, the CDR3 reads TGTGCCAGCAGCTTAGGCCCGGATACTGAAGCTTTCTTT. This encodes CASSLGPDTEAFF.